This T cell receptor (beta chain) emerged from a study of CD8+CD57+ T cells in acquired aplastic anemia. Regarding the study as a whole: Researchers reported that CD8+ Simpson's diversity was not significantly different in patients versus controls.

TCR beta VDJ and CDR3 were profiled, and genomic DNA was the template. One entry per CDR3 protein, called by TCRdb with MiXCR from the reads. The sample lists about 190,000 distinct CDR3 sequences, around half occurring once. The length of the CDR3 is 15 residues. V gave up 6 bases and J gave up 4 bases; unmatched junction bases: 6. As regards this clonotype: Its target is unknown.

This TCR was sampled from a human donor in good health, serving as a control. The specimen was sorted CD4+, CD8+, or CD8+CD57+ T cells (not recorded which) from PBMCs. The gene calls are TRBV12-3 or TRBV12-4 and TRBJ2-3; 11 bases are shared with TRBD1. The chain's CDR3 is CASSGQGARADTQYF. The CDR3 DNA is TGTGCCAGCAGCGGACAGGGGGCGAGGGCAGATACGCAGTATTTT.